The source of this T cell receptor (beta chain) is a study of cytomegalovirus exposure and HLA in healthy donors. Both 60 Vbeta primers and 13 Jbeta primers went into the PCR. Profiled with immunoSEQ multiplex PCR; TCRdb holds only in-frame clones, not every one. The repertoire holds about 190,000 clones, with approximately 79% as singletons. The germline CDR1 and CDR2 sequences are GTSNPN and SVGIG (reference sequence). V shed 0 bases and J 3 bases; nucleotides not matched to a gene: 6. The CDR3 loop spans 15 amino acids. V is TRBV30 and J is TRBJ2-3, with 7 bases identical to TRBD2. The sequence was collected from a woman between 18 and 29 years old in good health and CMV-seronegative. Sample: PBMCs. In DNA form, the CDR3 reads TGTGCCTGGAGTGTACTGGAGGGAGGGACAGATACGCAGTATTTT. Residues: CAWSVLEGGTDTQYF.